One sample yielded the 4 T cell receptor beta chains listed below, sequenced in a study of blood T cell repertoires in COVID-19. The table came from immunoSEQ multiplex PCR; TCRdb's copy has only in-frame clones and leaves some out. In the table there are 110,000 or so clones, around 85% of which are singletons. Sequenced input: peripheral blood. These receptors all stem from a man aged 45-60 years with acute or convalescent COVID-19.

The gene calls are TRBV5-1 and TRBJ2-1; 9 bases match TRBD2. Germline V gene sequence: CDR1 SGHRS, CDR2 YFSETQ. CDR3 size: 16 residues. V lost 2 bases to trimming and J lost 5 bases; unmatched junction nucleotides: 8. CDR3 amino acids: CASSFSGSPDDNEQFF. The CDR3 nucleotides read TGCGCCAGCAGCTTTAGCGGGAGCCCTGACGACAATGAGCAGTTCTTC.

The V gene is TRBV7-6, the J gene TRBJ1-5; 8 bases map to TRBD1. The ends lost 8 bases at V and 2 bases at J; junction bases unmatched: 2. Germline CDR1 reads SGHVS; CDR2 reads FNYEAQ. The CDR3 runs to 13 residues. The CDR3 sequence is CASSTGGNQPQHF. CDR3 nucleotides: TGTGCCAGCTCGACAGGGGGCAATCAGCCCCAGCATTTT.

This clone has only a few counts. V usage is TRBV6-5 and J usage is TRBJ2-7; D uncertain. The length of the CDR3 is 15 residues. Trimming took 0 bases from V and 0 from J, leaving 9 bases between them. The germline V gene has CDR1 MNHEY and CDR2 SVGAGI. The CDR3 DNA sequence: TGTGCCAGCAGTTACTCGTTCATGAGCTCCTACGAGCAGTACTTC. This codes for CASSYSFMSSYEQYF.

This clone appeared a single time. The chain is built from TRBV28 and TRBJ2-5, with 7 bases matching TRBD1. The V and J ends lost 5 bases and 5 bases, in that order; junction bases with no gene match: 11. CDR1 is MDHEN, CDR2 SYDVKM, per germline. The CDR3 loop spans 15 amino acids. The CDR3 is CASSTWDSAVETQYF. CDR3 nucleotide sequence: TGTGCCAGCAGTACCTGGGACAGCGCCGTTGAGACCCAGTACTTC. The entire variable domain, with the rest obtained from reference TRBV28 and TRBJ2-5, is as follows: DVKVTQSSRYLVKRTGEKVFLECVQDMDHENMFWYRQDPGLGLRLIYFSYDVKMKEKGDIPEGYSVSREKKERFSLILESASTNQTSMYLCASSTWDSAVETQYFGPGTRLLVL.